These 28 T cell receptor beta chains share one sample of origin, sequenced in a study of cytomegalovirus exposure and HLA in healthy donors. The study ran its PCR with 60 Vbeta and 13 Jbeta primers. Clones were read by immunoSEQ multiplex PCR, and TCRdb kept only the in-frame ones, dropping some. The sample lists approximately 51,000 clones, roughly four fifths occurring once. The sequenced sample was PBMCs. The receptors stem from a boy younger than 18 in good health and CMV-seropositive.

The CDR3 coding sequence is TGTGCCAGCACCTTGGGGGGGCGAGAGACCCAGTACTTC. Translated, it gives CASTLGGRETQYF. This chain joins TRBV6-1 and TRBJ2-5, with a tentative D call TRBD2 (7 bases). The V gene lost 7 bases and the J gene lost 4 bases, with 13 bases spanning the gap. Per germline, CDR1 MNHNS and CDR2 SASEGT. The length of the CDR3 is 13 residues.

The chain carries TRBV13 and TRBJ2-3; 10 bases align to TRBD2. Germline V gene data show CDR1 as PRHDT and CDR2 as FYEKMQ (reference sequence). The CDR3 runs to 15 residues. The V segment lost 8 bases and the J segment 0 bases; nucleotides outside the gene matches: 5. CDR3 DNA sequence: TGTGCCAGCTTAGCGGGGGGTTCTAGCACAGATACGCAGTATTTT. Translated: CASLAGGSSTDTQYF. The whole variable domain, remainder taken from reference TRBV13 and TRBJ2-3, is AAGVIQSPRHLIKEKRETATLKCYPIPRHDTVYWYQQGPGQDPQFLISFYEKMQSDKGSIPDRFSAQQFSDYHSELNMSSLELGDSALYFCASLAGGSSTDTQYFGPGTRLTVL.

The chain links TRBV9 to TRBJ1-6; a possible D gene is TRBD1 (6 bases). V was shortened by 4 bases and J by 5 bases, with 10 bases between the two germline ends. The CDR3 contains 14 residues. Germline V gives CDR1 SGDLS, CDR2 YYNGEE. CDR3 in amino acids: CASSPGQNNSPLHF. CDR3 nucleotides: TGTGCCAGCAGCCCAGGACAGAATAATTCACCCCTCCACTTT.

The J gene is TRBJ2-7, the V gene TRBV18, with D perhaps matching TRBD2 (6 bases). Deletions cut 3 bases from V and 6 bases from J, with 9 bases between. The CDR3 extends over 12 amino acids. CDR1 KGHSH and CDR2 LQKENI come from the germline V gene. CDR3 sequence reads: CASSPGTGEQYF. DNA of the CDR3: TGTGCCAGCTCACCGGGGACTGGCGAGCAGTACTTC.

V usage is TRBV2 and J usage is TRBJ2-1; 10 nucleotides align to TRBD1. This CDR3 has 13 amino acids. After removal of 11 bases from V and 7 bases from J, the junction contained 8 bases not matched to a gene. Germline V lookup: CDR1 SNHLY, CDR2 FYNNEI. This CDR3 is CAGGQGFLNEQFF. In DNA, the CDR3 is TGTGCCGGGGGACAGGGGTTCTTGAATGAGCAGTTCTTC.

This clone was counted only a few times. This chain connects TRBV6-6 to TRBJ2-5, with unresolved D. Germline V gene lookup returns CDR1 MNHNY and CDR2 SVGAGI (reference sequence). CDR3 length equals 13 residues. Trimming removed 2 bases from V and 5 bases from J, with 9 bases in between. The chain's CDR3 is CASSYAVEETQYF. CDR3 DNA: TGTGCCAGCAGTTACGCAGTGGAGGAGACCCAGTACTTC.

This clone occurred a few times. V is TRBV7-2 and J is TRBJ1-2, with 7 nucleotides matching TRBD1. V was pared by 1 base and J by 7 bases, with 0 bases of the junction left unmatched. CDR3 length equals 12 residues. Germline V lookup: CDR1 SGHTA, CDR2 FQGNSA. The CDR3 is CASSLDRGGYTF. The CDR3 nucleotides read TGTGCCAGCAGCTTAGACAGGGGTGGCTACACCTTC.

This clone was detected only a few times. CDR3 residues: CASTGDRDYGYTF. Here the CDR3 DNA reads TGTGCCAGCACGGGGGACAGGGACTATGGCTACACCTTC. J is TRBJ1-2 and V is TRBV27, with TRBD1 matching 9 bases. V shed 7 bases and J 3 bases; nucleotides not matched to a gene: 3. There are 13 residues in the CDR3. Germline V gene lookup returns CDR1 MNHEY and CDR2 SMNVEV (reference sequence).

The CDR3, as DNA: TGTGCCAGCAGCTTAGTCGGTGAGGGGGCCCAGCATTTT. Its protein product is CASSLVGEGAQHF. V usage is TRBV7-9 and J usage is TRBJ1-5; possibly TRBD1 for D (6 bases). The germline V gene encodes CDR1 SEHNR and CDR2 FQNEAQ (reference sequence). This CDR3 has 13 residues. V dropped 1 base and J dropped 11 bases, with 12 bases sitting between them.

This clone was recorded only once. V usage is TRBV6-5 and J usage is TRBJ2-3; the D is unclear. The CDR3 sequence is 14 residues long. The V end lost 2 bases, the J end lost 0 bases, and 6 bases lay between the germline ends. Germline CDR1 and CDR2: MNHEY and SVGAGI. CDR3 bases: TGTGCCAGCAGTTACAGCAAAAGCACAGATACGCAGTATTTT. Translated, it gives CASSYSKSTDTQYF.

The chain links TRBV5-1 to TRBJ2-1; the match to TRBD2 covers 7 bases. The CDR3 extends over 14 amino acids. V trimming: 6 bases; J trimming: 5 bases; junction bases outside the gene matches: 8. CDR1 is SGHRS, CDR2 YFSETQ, per germline. CDR3 bases: TGCGCCAGCACCCCGGGAGGAGGAAACAATGAGCAGTTCTTC. Its protein product is CASTPGGGNNEQFF.

V usage is TRBV7-9 and J usage is TRBJ2-7; D call uncertain. The length of the CDR3 is 11 residues. In germline, CDR1 is SEHNR, CDR2 FQNEAQ (reference sequence). V lost 6 bases, J lost 2 bases, and 5 bases lay in between. In DNA form, the CDR3 reads TGTGCCAGCAGTCGTACCTACGAGCAGTACTTC. Protein sequence: CASSRTYEQYF.

The chain joins TRBV6-1 to TRBJ1-1, with D possibly TRBD1 on 5 matching bases. Germline assignment: CDR1 MNHNS and CDR2 SASEGT. The CDR3 contains 15 residues. The ends were cut back, 7 bases at V and 5 bases at J, with 20 bases in the middle. CDR3 sequence: CASTISRVGMTEAFF. The CDR3 DNA is TGTGCCAGCACCATCTCCAGGGTGGGGATGACTGAAGCTTTCTTT.

The CDR3 DNA reads TGTGCCAGCAGTGAAGGACAGCCTACAAGAACAATTGAAGCTTTCTTT. It is translated as CASSEGQPTRTIEAFF. The gene calls are TRBV6-1 and TRBJ1-1, with a possible D match to TRBD1 (5 bases). Germline V gene lookup returns CDR1 MNHNS and CDR2 SASEGT. Trimming shortened V by 1 base and J by 7 bases, and 19 bases separated the two germline ends. The CDR3 sequence is 16 residues long.

V usage is TRBV5-6 and J usage is TRBJ2-1, with 11 nucleotides matching TRBD1. The CDR3 is 15 residues long. Trimming at V came to 5 bases and at J to 3 bases, leaving 4 bases not matched to a gene. Germline CDR1 SGHDT, CDR2 YYEEEE. The CDR3 protein is CASRAGTGGYNEQFF. The CDR3, as DNA: TGTGCCAGCAGAGCCGGGACAGGGGGCTACAATGAGCAGTTCTTC.

V and J are TRBV10-3 and TRBJ2-3; D may be TRBD2 (6 bases). V was pared by 6 bases and J by 6 bases, with 22 bases between. Germline CDR1 and CDR2: ENHRY and SYGVKD. The CDR3 loop spans 16 amino acids. The CDR3 DNA follows: TGTGCCATCAGGCCGGGACTCTTGAAAGGAAGGGATACGCAGTATTTT. It encodes CAIRPGLLKGRDTQYF.

V is TRBV27 and J is TRBJ2-2; D may be TRBD1 (6 bases). V lost 7 bases to trimming and J lost 7 bases, with 16 bases between them. Germline-derived CDR1 and CDR2 are MNHEY and SMNVEV (reference sequence). This CDR3 spans 14 amino acids. In DNA, the CDR3 is TGTGCCAGCACCCAATACAGGGCTAGCGGGGAGCTGTTTTTT. As protein: CASTQYRASGELFF.

The CDR3 region has the DNA TGTGCCAGCAGTGAATCGGGGCTCAGGGGAGACTATGGCTACACCTTC. Amino acids: CASSESGLRGDYGYTF. This sequence joins TRBV6-1 and TRBJ1-2; D perhaps matches TRBD1 (6 bases). This CDR3 comprises 16 residues. The V gene's germline CDR1 is MNHNS and CDR2 SASEGT. Trimming took off 2 bases at V and 3 bases at J, with 16 bases between the two ends.

V gene TRBV7-6 combines with J gene TRBJ2-1, with D possibly matching TRBD2 (6 bases). The germline gives CDR1 SGHVS, CDR2 FNYEAQ. The CDR3 covers 14 residues. Trimming cost V 1 base and J 10 bases, with 14 bases left between them. CDR3 DNA sequence: TGTGCCAGCAGCTTAGGGGCGGGATCTAGAGAGCAGTTCTTC. Translating gives CASSLGAGSREQFF.

This clone was counted a single time. J is TRBJ2-3 and V is TRBV9; tentative D call: TRBD1 (6 bases). V was trimmed by 4 bases and J by 0 bases, leaving 12 bases between them. The CDR3 consists of 15 residues. Germline V gene sequence: CDR1 SGDLS, CDR2 YYNGEE. As DNA, the CDR3 is TGTGCCAGCAGCTTGATTGGGACAAGCACAGATACGCAGTATTTT. Encoded protein: CASSLIGTSTDTQYF.

Remarks on this clone: One junction end does not reproduce the germline sequence, and a read error may be involved. The rearrangement uses TRBV7-9 and TRBJ1-4; 7 positions agree with TRBD1. Per the germline V gene, CDR1 is SEHNR and CDR2 is FQNEAQ (reference sequence). The CDR3 length is 17 residues. The CDR3 DNA follows: TGTTCCAGCAGACCGAGGACAGGAGCTGCAACTAATGAAAAACTGTTTTTT. Encoded protein: CSSRPRTGAATNEKLFF.

The chain recombines TRBV5-1 with TRBJ2-1, with 7 bases identical to TRBD1. In germline, CDR1 is SGHRS, CDR2 YFSETQ. This CDR3 has 14 amino acids. The V and J ends lost 4 bases and 4 bases, in that order; junction bases with no gene match: 5. In DNA, the CDR3 is TGCGCCAGCAGCGTAGGGACAGCGTACAATGAGCAGTTCTTC. Protein product: CASSVGTAYNEQFF.

The CDR3 DNA is TGCAGCGTTGAAGACGAGGGAGTGGATAACCCAGATACGCAGTATTTT. Protein product: CSVEDEGVDNPDTQYF. The rearrangement uses TRBV29-1 and TRBJ2-3; D may be TRBD2 (5 bases). From germline, CDR1 is SQVTM and CDR2 ANQGSEA. Trimming took 0 bases from V and 4 from J, leaving 17 bases between them. The CDR3 runs to 16 residues.

The chain couples TRBV6-5 to TRBJ2-7, with a tentative D call TRBD1 (6 bases). Trimming took off 5 bases at V and 3 bases at J, with 8 bases between the two ends. The CDR3 covers 12 residues. Germline-derived CDR1 and CDR2 are MNHEY and SVGAGI. CDR3 sequence: CASSEQGYEQYF. The CDR3 DNA follows: TGTGCCAGCAGTGAACAGGGCTACGAGCAGTACTTC.

This clone has a handful of counts. This chain connects TRBV27 to TRBJ1-1; 10 bases align to TRBD1. With 4 bases clipped from V and 4 bases from J, the junction kept 6 bases outside the gene matches. This CDR3 is built from 15 residues. Germline CDR1 is MNHEY and CDR2 is SMNVEV (reference sequence). This CDR3 reads CASSSRGQGITEAFF. CDR3 coding DNA: TGTGCCAGCAGTTCCCGGGGACAGGGGATCACTGAAGCTTTCTTT.

V is TRBV7-8 and J is TRBJ2-3, with TRBD2 identical over 8 bases. Trimming removed 3 bases from V and 3 bases from J; junction bases left unmatched: 5. Per germline, CDR1 SGHVS and CDR2 FQNEAQ. CDR3 length: 15 residues. The CDR3: CASSFGGGRTDTQYF. The CDR3 DNA follows: TGTGCCAGCAGCTTCGGGGGGGGCCGAACAGATACGCAGTATTTT.

This sequence joins TRBV7-2 and TRBJ2-3, with TRBD2 matching 9 bases. CDR3 length equals 14 residues. In germline, CDR1 is SGHTA, CDR2 FQGNSA. V was clipped by 6 bases and J by 7 bases; unmatched bases: 8. The CDR3 DNA reads as TGTGCCAGCAGTTTCGGACTAGCGAGCAATACGCAGTATTTT. It specifies CASSFGLASNTQYF.

V usage is TRBV9 and J usage is TRBJ2-3; 9 bases align to TRBD2. After removal of 1 base from V and 2 bases from J, the junction contained 5 bases not matched to a gene. The CDR3 runs 16 residues. The germline gives CDR1 SGDLS, CDR2 YYNGEE. CDR3 sequence reads: CASSVSAGGYTDTQYF. For the CDR3, the DNA is TGTGCCAGCAGCGTATCTGCGGGGGGGTACACAGATACGCAGTATTTT.